This entry concerns a single TCR beta chain. This sample is drawn from a study of blood T cell repertoires in COVID-19. Original handling: Reference gene primer amplification in the assay estimated nucleated cell counts. The repertoire was sequenced with immunoSEQ multiplex PCR; TCRdb's copy has only in-frame clones and lacks some. V, J and clone size are taken as reported in that table, and D and trimming were inferred from the DNA itself. The data show tens of thousands of clones, 79% seen once. The CDR3 is made up of 18 amino acids. The sequence derives from a man aged 60-69 years with acute or convalescent COVID-19. The sample was peripheral blood. J is TRBJ1-2 and V is TRBV21-1; the DNA was not used to check the table's D call, TRBD1. TRBV21-1 is described as a pseudogene. The CDR3 is CASSKAGRGTGTGVGYTF. The CDR3 DNA reads as TGTGCCAGCAGCAAAGCTGGTAGAGGTACCGGGACAGGGGTTGGCTACACCTTC.